This is a list of T cell receptor beta chains from one sample in a study of T cells in Graves' hyperthyroidism and ophthalmopathy. TCRdb analysed the multiplex PCR reads with MiXCR anew, one entry per CDR3 protein. The top ten clones hold about 34% of a sample with about 640,000 distinct CDR3 sequences, around 21% of them seen once. The sample taken for sequencing was blood. All receptors come from a man aged 25 to 40 with Graves' ophthalmopathy. The CDR3 runs from the conserved cysteine through the conserved F or W. The order of the fields is V gene, J gene, D gene, clone size, CDR3 DNA, CDR3 protein. A D gene is named only where the DNA matches it firmly. Rows may omit the clone size; those that give it use once, few, many or a size class.

>TRBV18|TRBJ1-1|TRBD1|many
TGTGCCAGCTCATTCGGACAGGGCACCATGAACACTGAAGCTTTCTTT
CASSFGQGTMNTEAFF
>TRBV4-2|TRBJ1-6|TRBD1|many
TGTGCCAGCAGCCAAGATCCGGGACAGGGGGCTTCACCCCTCCACTTT
CASSQDPGQGASPLHF
>TRBV6-2/TRBV6-3|TRBJ2-3|.|.
TGTGCCAGCAGTGCCGTACTATCGGGAGGCACAGATACGCAGTATTTT
CASSAVLSGGTDTQYF
>TRBV7-9|TRBJ2-1|TRBD2|many
TGTGCCAGCAGCTCCTCCTGGCTAGCGGGAGAACGGTCCTACAATGAGCAGTTCTTC
CASSSSWLAGERSYNEQFF
>TRBV2|TRBJ2-2|.|few
TGTGCCCGCATGGAGGGGGGGGCAGCCGGGGAGCTGTTTTTT
CARMEGGAAGELFF
>TRBV12-3/TRBV12-4|TRBJ1-2|.|many
TGTGCCAGCAGTTTAGCGCGAGCATCCTATGGCTACACCTTC
CASSLARASYGYTF
>TRBV29-1|TRBJ2-1|.|.
TGCAGCGCTTCTGGACAGGAGCAGTTCTTC
CSASGQEQFF
>TRBV14|TRBJ1-4|.|few
TGTGCCAGCAGCCAAGGGGTAGGGCCCGGCGAAAAACTGTTTTTT
CASSQGVGPGEKLFF
>TRBV7-2|TRBJ2-7|TRBD1|many
TGTGCCAGCAGCTTAACAGGGGCCTCCTACGAGCAGTACTTC
CASSLTGASYEQYF
>TRBV28|TRBJ2-3|.|.
TGTGCCAGCAACGAGGACGGTGCTAGCACAGATACGCAGTATTTT
CASNEDGASTDTQYF
>TRBV24-1|TRBJ2-7|TRBD1|.
TGTGCCACCAGTGATTCTAGCCCGGGGACAGCCTACGAGCAGTACTTC
CATSDSSPGTAYEQYF
>TRBV18|TRBJ2-1|.|few
TGTGCCAGCTCACCGGGAATAGGGGACGAGCAGTTCTTC
CASSPGIGDEQFF
>TRBV7-6|TRBJ1-3|.|.
TGTGCCAGCAGTCCAGGGGTGAATGGAAACACCATATATTTT
CASSPGVNGNTIYF
>TRBV9|TRBJ1-2|.|few
TGTGCCAGCAGCGCATGGGGGGGCAAGGCTAACTATGGCTACACCTTC
CASSAWGGKANYGYTF
>TRBV30|TRBJ2-3|TRBD2|many
TGTGCCTGGAGTGTACGGACCACTAGCGAATGGACAGATACGCAGTATTTT
CAWSVRTTSEWTDTQYF
>TRBV6-5|TRBJ1-3|.|.
TGTGCCAGCAGTTTAAAGGACGGGAGCTCTGGAAACACCATATATTTT
CASSLKDGSSGNTIYF